This T cell receptor beta chain was captured in a study of T cell clones after liver transplantation. Study context: A pre-transplant mixed lymphocyte reaction with TCRbeta sequencing defined graft-donor-reactive clones followed in post-transplant blood. Tolerant meant at least one year fully off immunosuppression without liver enzymes above twice normal. Points from the study as a whole: A larger donor-reactive than third-party decline suggested partial antigen-specific deletion. Graft donor-reactive T cells may have migrated into the graft rather than being deleted.

Trimming took off 1 base at V and 4 bases at J, with 17 bases between the two ends. Germline V CDR1 and CDR2: MGHRA, YSYEKL. This CDR3 is built from 16 residues. Assay used: immunoSEQ multiplex PCR; TCRdb lists only in-frame clones, some missing. The data hold tens of thousands of clones, with 80% to 85% observed a single time. Comment on this clone: The antigen is undetermined.

Specimen: CD4+ T cells from blood, collected around 48 months after liver transplant. The V gene is TRBV4-1, the J gene TRBJ2-7, with no clear D. The receptor's source is a human patient who received a liver transplant. Some T cells may possibly be graft donor cells. CDR3 residues: CASSQGDRFLEYEQYF. As DNA, the CDR3 is TGCGCCAGCAGCCAAGGAGACCGGTTTCTCGAGTACGAGCAGTACTTC.